The clone carrying this T cell receptor beta chain turned up a few times. After removal of 6 bases from V and 6 bases from J, the junction contained 15 bases not matched to a gene. Looked up from germline, CDR1 is MNHNS and CDR2 is SASEGT. The CDR3 sequence is 17 residues long. This entry belongs to a study of identical twins. Addition of a universal primer site occurred through template switching, and cDNA carried unique molecular identifiers. TCRdb passed the 5' RACE reads through MiXCR, listing each CDR3 protein once. Here the sample spans 700,000 or so distinct CDR3 sequences, roughly 20% being singletons. This sample also belongs to another study, concerning T cells expressing NK-cell markers.

This chain links TRBV6-1 with TRBJ1-5; 9 nucleotides line up with TRBD1. Sequenced material: PBMCs. The TCR comes from a young woman in good health. The CDR3 bases are TGTGCCAGCAGCCTAAGGGGGGGACAGGGAAGGTCTCAGCCCCAGCATTTT. Amino acids: CASSLRGGQGRSQPQHF.